The T cell receptor (beta chain) under discussion was sequenced for a study of blood T cell repertoires in COVID-19. Study details: Sites across the United States, Italy and Spain contributed samples from acute and convalescent COVID-19. PBMCs, B-cell-depleted T cells, or T cells provided the cDNA or gDNA that made up the material.

Per the original methods: Amplified reference gene primers provided the basis for estimating nucleated cell counts. Profiling relied on immunoSEQ multiplex PCR, and the TCRdb table lists in-frame clones only, not all of them. V and J calls and clone size come straight from that table; D and trimming were deduced from the DNA. This table has 250,000 to 300,000 clones, around four fifths appearing once. The CDR3 extends over 15 amino acids. The V end was cut by 7 bases, the J end by 3 bases, with 15 bases between. Germline lookup yields CDR1 SNHLY and CDR2 FYNNEI. Sequencing used peripheral blood. The sequence was collected from an elderly man with acute or convalescent COVID-19. The genes are TRBV2 and TRBJ2-2; a weak D match, TRBD1 (6 bases). The CDR3 DNA follows: TGTGCCAGCACACGAGGGACATCACACACCGGGGAGCTGTTTTTT. It specifies CASTRGTSHTGELFF.